The rows below give T cell receptor beta chains drawn from one sample of a study of regulatory T cells in long-lasting Graves disease. TCRdb itself ran the multiplex PCR reads through MiXCR, one entry per CDR3 protein. The data contain approximately 540,000 distinct CDR3 sequences, 12% of them singletons. These sequences were also reported in another study, on T cells in Graves' hyperthyroidism and ophthalmopathy.

Sequenced here: peripheral blood mononuclear cells (PBMCs), sampled at new diagnosis, from a patient treated with antithyroid drugs. These TCRs come from a woman aged 25 to 45 with Graves disease. Each CDR3 is given with its conserved first and last residue. A D gene is named only where the DNA matches it firmly. Some rows mark clone size as missing; the rest say once, few, many or name a class of expanded clone.

d_call	j_call	v_call	clone_size	cdr3_aa	cdr3_nt
.	TRBJ2-7	TRBV6-2/TRBV6-3	few	CASSLSAPAYEQYF	TGTGCCAGCAGCCTCTCGGCTCCCGCCTACGAGCAGTACTTC
TRBD2	TRBJ2-3	TRBV3-1	few	CASSHSGSMSDTQYF	TGTGCCAGCAGCCATAGCGGGAGTATGAGTGATACGCAGTATTTT
TRBD1	TRBJ1-4	TRBV27	many	CASSLTPGQLTNEKLFF	TGTGCCAGCAGTTTGACCCCGGGACAGTTAACTAATGAAAAACTGTTTTTT
.	TRBJ1-1	TRBV30	many	CAWRMKWGDTEAFF	TGTGCCTGGAGGATGAAGTGGGGGGACACTGAAGCTTTCTTT
TRBD2	TRBJ2-2	TRBV12-3/TRBV12-4	many	CASSFSGRAPLDTGELFF	TGTGCCAGCAGTTTCAGCGGGAGGGCCCCCTTGGACACCGGGGAGCTGTTTTTT
.	TRBJ2-1	TRBV14	many	CASSPLDSRNEQFF	TGTGCCAGCAGCCCCCTTGACTCGAGGAATGAGCAGTTCTTC
.	TRBJ2-1	TRBV9	.	CASSVRGTGNEQFF	TGTGCCAGCAGCGTAAGGGGGACGGGCAATGAGCAGTTCTTC
TRBD1	TRBJ1-6	TRBV5-6	few	CASSPTGGTYLYNSPLHF	TGTGCCAGCAGCCCTACAGGGGGTACCTACCTTTATAATTCACCCCTCCACTTT
TRBD2	TRBJ2-1	TRBV28	.	CASRPKTLAGGPRNEQFF	TGTGCCAGCAGACCTAAGACACTAGCGGGAGGGCCAAGGAATGAGCAGTTCTTC
.	TRBJ2-1	TRBV24-1	few	CATSEPNSYNEQFF	TGTGCCACCAGTGAACCGAACTCTTACAATGAGCAGTTCTTC
.	TRBJ2-2	TRBV5-1	.	CASSLRGTDGELFF	TGCGCCAGCAGCTTGCGGGGTACTGACGGGGAGCTGTTTTTT
.	TRBJ2-1	TRBV20-1	.	CSATGGYNEQFF	TGCAGTGCTACCGGGGGCTACAATGAGCAGTTCTTC
.	TRBJ1-5	TRBV12-3/TRBV12-4	few	CASSFDTNQPQHF	TGTGCCAGCAGTTTTGATACCAATCAGCCCCAGCATTTT
.	TRBJ1-6	TRBV10-3	many	CAISELGPNNSPLHF	TGTGCCATCAGTGAGCTGGGTCCGAATAATTCACCCCTCCACTTT
TRBD2	TRBJ2-7	TRBV7-2	many	CASSHTRTSGSYEQYF	TGTGCCAGCAGTCATACCCGGACTAGCGGCTCCTACGAGCAGTACTTC
.	TRBJ2-7	TRBV28	many	CASAMIGYEQYF	TGTGCCAGCGCTATGATAGGTTACGAGCAGTACTTC
TRBD2	TRBJ2-1	TRBV10-3	many	CAISALAGGTSYNEQFF	TGTGCCATCAGTGCACTAGCGGGAGGTACATCTTACAATGAGCAGTTCTTC
.	TRBJ2-2	TRBV6-2/TRBV6-3	.	CAIVNTNTGELFF	TGTGCCATTGTGAACACGAACACCGGGGAGCTGTTTTTT
TRBD2	TRBJ2-5	TRBV11-2	many	CASSPWGGGKETQYF	TGTGCCAGCAGCCCATGGGGGGGGGGAAAAGAGACCCAGTACTTC
.	TRBJ2-5	TRBV7-3	.	CASSYGSQETQYF	TGTGCCAGCAGCTACGGGAGCCAAGAGACCCAGTACTTC
TRBD2	TRBJ2-1	TRBV6-5	.	CASSYGTSGRSRNNEQFF	TGTGCCAGCAGTTACGGGACTAGCGGGAGGTCTAGGAACAATGAGCAGTTCTTC
.	TRBJ1-4	TRBV20-1	.	CSARDTGFNEKLFF	TGCAGTGCTAGAGACACAGGGTTTAATGAAAAACTGTTTTTT
TRBD2	TRBJ2-7	TRBV27	few	CASSLLAGALYEQYF	TGTGCCAGCAGTTTACTAGCGGGAGCTCTGTACGAGCAGTACTTC
.	TRBJ1-2	TRBV24-1	.	CATSDLDGYGYTF	TGTGCCACCAGTGACTTGGACGGCTATGGCTACACCTTC
.	TRBJ1-1	TRBV4-1	.	CASSQDLSRTMGRDLNTEAFF	TGCGCCAGCAGCCAAGATCTTTCCAGGACAATGGGGAGAGACCTGAACACTGAAGCTTTCTTT
.	TRBJ1-4	TRBV6-1	many	CASRLSTGIIREKLFF	TGTGCCAGCAGATTATCAACAGGGATAATTCGAGAAAAACTGTTTTTT
.	TRBJ1-2	TRBV30	few	CAWSVPLIGSYGYTF	TGTGCCTGGAGTGTTCCACTCATTGGGAGCTATGGCTACACCTTC
.	TRBJ2-5	TRBV20-1	many	CSANQYAASNQETQYF	TGCAGTGCTAACCAGTATGCGGCCAGCAACCAAGAGACCCAGTACTTC
TRBD1	TRBJ2-7	TRBV2	many	CASRIQGVVYEQYF	TGTGCCAGCCGAATACAGGGGGTGGTCTACGAGCAGTACTTC
.	TRBJ2-3	TRBV6-1	.	CASRPAGPTDTQYF	TGTGCCAGCAGGCCGGCGGGGCCCACAGATACGCAGTATTTT
TRBD1	TRBJ1-2	TRBV12-3/TRBV12-4	few	CASSLRIGTGTYGYTF	TGTGCCAGCAGTTTAAGGATCGGGACAGGGACCTATGGCTACACCTTC
TRBD1	TRBJ2-7	TRBV7-9	.	CASSTGQGFHEQYF	TGTGCCAGCAGCACGGGACAGGGGTTTCACGAGCAGTACTTC
.	TRBJ2-7	TRBV7-9	.	CASSLVSPGIPREQYF	TGTGCCAGCAGCTTAGTTAGCCCGGGTATACCACGCGAGCAGTACTTC
TRBD1	TRBJ1-1	TRBV15	few	CATSRKTGGRMNTEAFF	TGTGCCACCAGCAGGAAGACAGGGGGCCGAATGAACACTGAAGCTTTCTTT
.	TRBJ2-5	TRBV7-3	many	CASSPRAQETQYF	TGTGCCAGCAGTCCAAGAGCCCAAGAGACCCAGTACTTC
TRBD2	TRBJ2-1	TRBV7-9	few	CASSNVLAGGWNEQFF	TGTGCCAGCAGCAATGTTCTAGCGGGAGGGTGGAATGAGCAGTTCTTC
TRBD1	TRBJ2-5	TRBV28	.	CASSPRQTGLRYQETQYF	TGTGCCAGCAGTCCCCGGCAGACAGGGCTGAGATATCAGGAGACCCAGTACTTC